Sequencing of this TCR beta chain was carried out in a study of blood T cell repertoires in COVID-19. The overall study: The United States, Italy and Spain were the sources of the acute and convalescent COVID-19 samples. T cells, B-cell-depleted T cells, or PBMCs supplied cDNA or gDNA.

Under the authors' procedure: Amplification from reference gene primers served as the basis for estimated nucleated cell counts. Sequencing was performed with immunoSEQ multiplex PCR; in TCRdb, only in-frame clones are kept and a portion is missing. The V and J calls and clone size were taken over from that table, and D and trimming were inferred from the DNA. Of about 100,000 clones detected, approximately 83% appear once; the ten largest clones hold more than 3%. From germline, CDR1 is SGHKS and CDR2 YYEKEE (reference sequence). The CDR3 loop spans 15 amino acids. V gave up 6 bases and J gave up 8 bases, with 23 bases separating them.

The clonotype was recovered from a woman older than 75 with active or convalescent COVID-19. Sequenced input: peripheral blood. The V call is TRBV5-5, the J call TRBJ1-1; perhaps TRBD1 as D (5 bases). The CDR3 is CASTGHIDVSREAFF. The CDR3 DNA is TGTGCCAGCACTGGACACATCGACGTTTCTAGAGAAGCTTTCTTT.